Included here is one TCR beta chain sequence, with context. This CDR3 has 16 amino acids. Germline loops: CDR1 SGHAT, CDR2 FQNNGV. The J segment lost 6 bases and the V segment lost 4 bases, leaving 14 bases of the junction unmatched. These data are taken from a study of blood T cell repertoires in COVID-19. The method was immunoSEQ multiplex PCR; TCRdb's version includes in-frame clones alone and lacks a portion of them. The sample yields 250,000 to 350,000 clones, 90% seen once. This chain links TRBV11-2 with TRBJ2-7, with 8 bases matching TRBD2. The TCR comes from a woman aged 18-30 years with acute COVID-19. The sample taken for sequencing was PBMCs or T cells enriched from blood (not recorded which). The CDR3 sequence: CASSSRGGSGSPEQYF. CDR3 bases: TGTGCCAGCAGCTCCCGCGGTGGCAGCGGGAGCCCCGAGCAGTACTTC. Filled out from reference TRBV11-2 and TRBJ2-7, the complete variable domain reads EAGVAQSPRYKIIEKRQSVAFWCNPISGHATLYWYQQILGQGPKLLIQFQNNGVVDDSQLPKDRFSAERLKGVDSTLKIQPAKLEDSAVYLCASSSRGGSGSPEQYFGPGTRLTVT.